This T cell receptor (beta chain) was captured by sequencing in a study of technical replicates of blood from a handful of donors. TCRdb's table, derived via immunoSEQ multiplex PCR, lists solely in-frame clones and lacks some. The data hold some 70,000 clones, with 80% to 95% observed a single time. V was pared by 5 bases and J by 7 bases, with 10 bases of the junction left unmatched. The CDR3 covers 15 residues. This sequence joins TRBV5-3 and TRBJ2-1; 9 nucleotides align to TRBD2. TRBV5-3 carries the ORF label, with uncertain function. The clonotype was recovered from a human donor in good health. Some clones in this sample may be carry-over from other donors' samples. Sequenced material: PBMCs. The DNA of the CDR3 is TGTGCCAGAAGGTGTGGGCGGGGGGGCGAAAATGAGCAGTTCTTC. This encodes CARRCGRGGENEQFF.